The 21 T cell receptor beta chains in this list originate from one sample, sequenced in a study of T cells expressing NK-cell markers (dated by TCRdb to 2020 to 2022). Receptor libraries were prepared by 5' RACE. Reads for this sample came from an Illumina HiSeq 2000. After the reads were reprocessed by TCRdb, one entry was made per CDR3 protein sequence, with no DNA. This sample's table carries approximately 150,000 distinct CDR3 sequences. The ten top clones hold roughly 20% of the sample. What was sequenced was blood T cells: a sorted CD56 or NKG2C T cell subset, CD4+ or CD8+ T cells, or bulk PBMC T cells (not recorded which). The receptors shown here come from a woman aged 18 to 75 in good health.

V usage is TRBV5-1 and J usage is TRBJ2-1; TCRdb gives TRBD2 as the D gene, but with no DNA this cannot be confirmed. There are 17 residues in the CDR3. The V gene's germline CDR1 is SGHRS and CDR2 YFSETQ. CDR3 in amino acids: CASSPRAGGASYNEQFF.

The chain couples TRBV7-3 to TRBJ2-1. The germline V gene encodes CDR1 SGHTA and CDR2 FQGTGA. The CDR3 totals 17 residues. The chain's CDR3 is CASSLKRRMSSYNEQFF.

The V call is TRBV6-1, the J call TRBJ2-7; the TCRdb D gene call, TRBD2, has no DNA to confirm it. The CDR3 is made up of 19 amino acids. CDR1 is MNHNS, CDR2 SASEGT, per germline. CDR3 sequence reads: CASSTPGEGGRAGYYEQYF.

The chain is built from TRBV20-1 and TRBJ1-2; checking the TCRdb D call of TRBD1 is not possible without DNA. Germline CDR1 reads DFQATT; CDR2 reads SNEGSKA (reference sequence). CDR3 size: 11 residues. CDR3 region: CSASPGAGYTF.

V gene TRBV29-1 combines with J gene TRBJ1-3; TCRdb names TRBD1, which stays unverified in the absence of DNA. Germline-derived CDR1 and CDR2 are SQVTM and ANQGSEA. The CDR3 contains 16 residues. CDR3 amino acids: CSVAGMGQFSGNTIYF.

The J gene is TRBJ1-2, the V gene TRBV3-1; TCRdb proposes TRBD1, but this gene call is untestable without DNA. Germline V gene data show CDR1 as LGHDT and CDR2 as YNNKEL (reference sequence). This CDR3 has 13 amino acids. This CDR3 is CASSPLTGIGYTF. The variable domain in full, with the rest retrieved from reference TRBV3-1 and TRBJ1-2, is DTAVSQTPKYLVTQMGNDKSIKCEQNLGHDTMYWYKQDSKKFLKIMFSYNNKELIINETVPNRFSPKSPDKAHLNLHINSLELGDSAVYFCASSPLTGIGYTFGSGTRLTVV.

V is TRBV28 and J is TRBJ2-5; TCRdb indicates TRBD1, and absent DNA this call remains unverified. The CDR3 totals 12 residues. The germline gives CDR1 MDHEN, CDR2 SYDVKM. The CDR3 sequence is CASSTGEQTQYF.

The chain employs TRBV3-1 and TRBJ1-1; the TCRdb call, TRBD1, lacks DNA for checking. Germline V gives CDR1 LGHDT, CDR2 YNNKEL (reference sequence). The CDR3 runs to 15 residues. The CDR3 region is CASSQAWGGNTEAFF.

This clonotype is called medium-sized based on its frequency. CDR3 sequence: CASNPDRAVGAEQFF. The J gene is TRBJ2-1, the V gene TRBV12-3 or TRBV12-4; TCRdb calls TRBD1, which cannot be checked without DNA. The CDR3 sequence is 15 residues long.

The chain uses TRBV6-5 and TRBJ2-1; TCRdb selects TRBD2, and the lack of DNA leaves this call unchecked. Germline-derived CDR1 and CDR2 are MNHEY and SVGAGI. CDR3 length equals 16 residues. The CDR3 reads CASSYRTSGGYNEQFF.

The chain is built from TRBV9 and TRBJ1-3; without DNA, the TCRdb call of TRBD1 cannot be checked. Per the germline V gene, CDR1 is SGDLS and CDR2 is YYNGEE. This CDR3 has 15 residues. The CDR3 is CASSGSGYSGNTIYF.

The chain recombines TRBV18 with TRBJ2-1; TCRdb's D call, TRBD2, is unchecked because there is no DNA. CDR3 length: 13 residues. Germline lookup yields CDR1 KGHSH and CDR2 LQKENI. The CDR3 sequence is CATLRGLAGEQFF.

V gene TRBV12-3 or TRBV12-4 combines with J gene TRBJ1-2; the D gene TCRdb calls, TRBD1, cannot be checked with no DNA. CDR3 length: 12 amino acids. CDR3 loop: CASSRQGYGYTF.

The chain links TRBV7-9 to TRBJ2-7; without DNA, the TCRdb call of TRBD2 cannot be checked. CDR3 size: 14 residues. Germline V gene sequence: CDR1 SEHNR, CDR2 FQNEAQ (reference sequence). The CDR3: CASRPGLADYEQYF.

The rearrangement joins TRBV29-1 to TRBJ2-4. From germline, CDR1 is SQVTM and CDR2 ANQGSEA. This CDR3 comprises 14 residues. The CDR3 here is CSARVNVAKNIQYF.

The chain uses TRBV11-2 and TRBJ2-2; the D call from TCRdb, TRBD1, cannot be confirmed without DNA. This CDR3 is built from 16 residues. The germline gives CDR1 SGHAT, CDR2 FQNNGV. The chain's CDR3 is CASSFRTDRGTGELFF.

The V gene is TRBV7-9, the J gene TRBJ2-1; TCRdb proposes TRBD2, but this gene call is untestable without DNA. CDR1 is SEHNR, CDR2 FQNEAQ, per germline (reference sequence). The CDR3 covers 15 residues. CDR3 protein: CASLRGREVYNEQFF.

The chain couples TRBV4-2 to TRBJ2-1; TCRdb outputs TRBD2, but without DNA this stays unchecked. CDR1 and CDR2 (germline): LGHNA, YNFKEQ. The length of the CDR3 is 15 residues. CDR3: CASSPTRDFNNEQFF.

This rearrangement joins TRBV18 to TRBJ2-1; TCRdb picks TRBD2, but there is no DNA to check that call. This CDR3 is built from 15 residues. Germline CDR1 is KGHSH and CDR2 is LQKENI. This CDR3 is CASSELAASYNEQFF.

This rearrangement joins TRBV7-6 to TRBJ2-3; lacking DNA, the TRBD2 call made by TCRdb goes unchecked. CDR1 is SGHVS and CDR2 is FNYEAQ in the germline V gene. The CDR3 loop spans 17 amino acids. The CDR3 loop reads CASSTVSSGYLRDTQYF.

The gene calls are TRBV2 and TRBJ2-7; TCRdb gives TRBD2 as the D gene, but with no DNA this cannot be confirmed. The CDR3 extends over 13 amino acids. Germline lookup yields CDR1 SNHLY and CDR2 FYNNEI. The CDR3 region is CASLATSIYEQYF.